This is a list of T cell receptor beta chains from one sample in a study of blood T cells in healthy people across ages. TCRdb ran MiXCR on the 5' RACE reads and lists one entry per CDR3 protein. The table records just over 1 million distinct CDR3 sequences, around 43% of them present only once. Sequencing was done on a sample of blood. Source of these receptors: an older woman in good health. Each CDR3 is given with its conserved first and last residue. Each record gives: D gene, V gene, J gene, clone size, CDR3 protein, CDR3 DNA. D genes are given only for firm matches. Clone size appears in some rows only: once, few, many, or a class for an expanded clone.

NA	TRBV4-2	TRBJ1-4	NA	CASSRSHVNEKLFF	TGTGCCAGCAGCCGCAGTCATGTTAATGAAAAACTGTTTTTT
NA	TRBV12-3/TRBV12-4	TRBJ2-7	few	CASSFGRQLNYEQYF	TGTGCCAGCAGTTTTGGTCGACAGCTCAACTACGAGCAGTACTTC
NA	TRBV14	TRBJ2-5	NA	CASSPDGGEETQYF	TGTGCCAGCAGCCCGGACGGAGGGGAAGAGACCCAGTACTTC
TRBD2	TRBV12-3/TRBV12-4	TRBJ2-4	NA	CASSQSGGFNIQYF	TGTGCCAGCAGTCAGAGCGGGGGTTTTAACATTCAGTACTTC
NA	TRBV12-3/TRBV12-4	TRBJ2-4	once	CASSTGGAKNIQYF	TGTGCCAGCAGTACCGGTGGGGCCAAAAACATTCAGTACTTC
TRBD2	TRBV11-2	TRBJ2-5	NA	CASSLVSGRRQETQYF	TGTGCCAGCAGCTTAGTTAGCGGGAGGCGACAAGAGACCCAGTACTTC
NA	TRBV27	TRBJ2-1	NA	CASSPLRTRQGPYNEQFF	TGTGCCAGCAGTCCTTTGAGGACAAGGCAGGGACCATACAATGAGCAGTTCTTC
NA	TRBV20-1	TRBJ1-2	NA	CSARVALQSPNYGYTF	TGCAGTGCTAGAGTTGCATTACAGAGTCCTAACTATGGCTACACCTTC
TRBD2	TRBV7-2	TRBJ2-1	NA	CASSLRGLAGGNEQFF	TGTGCCAGCAGCCTTCGGGGACTAGCGGGAGGTAATGAGCAGTTCTTC
NA	TRBV2	TRBJ2-1	few	CASSDRMLQFF	TGTGCCAGCAGTGACAGAATGTTGCAGTTCTTC
TRBD2	TRBV6-5	TRBJ2-5	once	CASRPSGGPVETQYF	TGTGCCAGCAGGCCCAGCGGGGGGCCCGTAGAGACCCAGTACTTC
NA	TRBV6-5	TRBJ2-6	few	CASSNRDYGGANVLTF	TGTGCCAGCAGTAACAGGGATTATGGTGGGGCCAACGTCCTGACTTTC
NA	TRBV7-2	TRBJ2-3	NA	CASSLDPGADTQYF	TGTGCCAGCAGCTTAGACCCAGGGGCAGATACGCAGTATTTT
NA	TRBV12-3/TRBV12-4	TRBJ1-4	NA	CASTLLGKLFF	TGTGCCAGCACCTTGCTCGGAAAACTGTTTTTT
NA	TRBV20-1	TRBJ2-1	NA	CSARDPRASQRYNEQFF	TGCAGTGCTAGAGATCCGCGCGCGAGCCAAAGATACAATGAGCAGTTCTTC
TRBD1	TRBV7-8	TRBJ2-2	NA	CASSLARGYTGELFF	TGTGCCAGCAGCTTAGCCAGGGGGTACACCGGGGAGCTGTTTTTT
TRBD2	TRBV20-1	TRBJ2-7	many	CSAPRTSGDGLSEQYF	TGCAGTGCTCCCCGGACTAGCGGGGACGGATTAAGCGAGCAGTACTTC
NA	TRBV20-1	TRBJ1-4	once	CSARGLGAGNEKLFF	TGCAGTGCTAGAGGGCTAGGGGCGGGTAATGAAAAACTGTTTTTT
NA	TRBV7-2	TRBJ1-2	NA	CASSLDRVAADGYTF	TGTGCCAGCAGCTTAGACCGCGTGGCAGCCGATGGCTACACCTTC
NA	TRBV28	TRBJ2-6	few	CASSFWSSGANVLTF	TGTGCCAGCAGTTTTTGGAGCTCTGGGGCCAACGTCCTGACTTTC
NA	TRBV29-1	TRBJ2-1	few	CSVRGYNEQFF	TGCAGCGTTAGAGGATACAATGAGCAGTTCTTC
NA	TRBV6-1	TRBJ2-7	many	CASSENFLGSYEQYF	TGTGCCAGCAGTGAAAATTTTTTAGGGTCCTACGAGCAGTACTTC
TRBD2	TRBV11-2	TRBJ2-7	few	CASSPRGGLAYEQYF	TGTGCCAGCAGCCCGAGGGGGGGACTAGCCTACGAGCAGTACTTC
TRBD2	TRBV6-1	TRBJ2-7	once	CASIRRLSGTSSYEQYF	TGTGCCAGCATTCGCAGACTGAGCGGGACGAGCTCCTACGAGCAGTACTTC
NA	TRBV29-1	TRBJ2-7	NA	CSVAVVSYEQYF	TGCAGCGTTGCCGTAGTCTCCTACGAGCAGTACTTC
TRBD2	TRBV11-2	TRBJ2-3	NA	CASSLAGGVVDTQYF	TGTGCCAGCAGCTTGGCGGGAGGGGTAGTGGATACGCAGTATTTT
TRBD2	TRBV11-2	TRBJ2-3	few	CASSQPGLALQSDTQYF	TGTGCCAGCAGCCAGCCGGGACTAGCTTTACAGTCAGATACGCAGTATTTT
TRBD2	TRBV7-2	TRBJ2-7	NA	CASSPLRERSYEQYF	TGTGCCAGCAGCCCCCTGCGGGAGCGCTCCTACGAGCAGTACTTC
TRBD2	TRBV20-1	TRBJ2-1	NA	CSARDRLAGGLNEQFF	TGCAGTGCTAGAGACCGACTAGCGGGAGGTCTAAATGAGCAGTTCTTC
NA	TRBV2	TRBJ2-5	once	CASSEVDGAETQYF	TGTGCCAGCAGTGAGGTGGACGGGGCTGAGACCCAGTACTTC
TRBD1	TRBV5-1	TRBJ2-1	many	CASSLQGVSYNEQFF	TGCGCCAGCAGCCTTCAGGGGGTCTCCTACAATGAGCAGTTCTTC
TRBD1	TRBV14	TRBJ2-1	NA	CASSRLRTGKVPTYNEQFF	TGTGCCAGCAGCCGCCTACGGACAGGTAAAGTACCAACCTACAATGAGCAGTTCTTC
NA	TRBV20-1	TRBJ2-3	NA	CSARDILRGRDTQYF	TGCAGTGCTAGAGACATCCTCAGAGGTAGAGATACGCAGTATTTT
TRBD2	TRBV20-1	TRBJ2-7	few	CSAYDRASGTYEQYF	TGCAGTGCTTACGATCGGGCTAGCGGCACCTACGAGCAGTACTTC
NA	TRBV10-2	TRBJ1-3	NA	CASSEQEPSGNTIYF	TGCGCCAGCAGTGAACAGGAGCCCTCTGGAAACACCATATATTTT
NA	TRBV12-3/TRBV12-4	TRBJ2-5	NA	CASSGNRGREFLGAETQYF	TGTGCCAGTTCGGGGAATCGAGGACGGGAGTTCCTAGGGGCAGAGACCCAGTACTTC
NA	TRBV7-8	TRBJ1-4	few	CASSPGRINEKLFF	TGTGCCAGCAGCCCGGGACGGATTAATGAAAAACTGTTTTTT
TRBD2	TRBV20-1	TRBJ2-1	many	CSALSGRAWNEQFF	TGCAGTGCCCTGAGCGGGAGGGCCTGGAATGAGCAGTTCTTC
TRBD2	TRBV6-2/TRBV6-3	TRBJ2-1	once	CASSYSMASGISYNEQFF	TGTGCCAGCAGTTACTCGATGGCTAGCGGGATCTCCTACAATGAGCAGTTCTTC
TRBD2	TRBV10-2	TRBJ2-7	once	CATYSGAYNEQYF	TGCGCCACTTATAGCGGGGCCTACAATGAGCAGTACTTC
NA	TRBV7-8	TRBJ2-3	NA	CASSYSPRGIQIRSYF	TGTGCCAGCAGCTACAGCCCCCGGGGGATCCAGATACGCTCGTATTTT
NA	TRBV15	TRBJ1-6	NA	CATSRDREGLSPLHF	TGTGCCACCAGCAGAGATCGAGAGGGTTTGTCGCCCCTCCACTTT